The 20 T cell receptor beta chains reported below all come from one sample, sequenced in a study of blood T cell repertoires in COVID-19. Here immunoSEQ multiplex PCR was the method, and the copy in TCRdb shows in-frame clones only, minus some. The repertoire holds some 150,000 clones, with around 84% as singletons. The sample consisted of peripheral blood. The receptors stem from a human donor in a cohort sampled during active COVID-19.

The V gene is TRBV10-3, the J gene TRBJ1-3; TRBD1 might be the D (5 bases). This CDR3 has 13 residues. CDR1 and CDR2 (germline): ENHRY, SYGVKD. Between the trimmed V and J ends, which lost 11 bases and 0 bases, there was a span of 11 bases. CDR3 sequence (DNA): TGTGCCGCACACAGGCACTCTGGAAACACCATATATTTT. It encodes CAAHRHSGNTIYF.

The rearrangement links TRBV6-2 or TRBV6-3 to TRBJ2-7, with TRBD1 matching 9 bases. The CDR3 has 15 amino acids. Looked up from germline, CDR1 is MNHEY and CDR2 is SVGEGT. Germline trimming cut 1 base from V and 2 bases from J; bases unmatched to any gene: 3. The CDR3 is CASSYLRDRAYEQYF. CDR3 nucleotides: TGTGCCAGCAGTTACTTGAGGGACAGGGCCTACGAGCAGTACTTC.

The CDR3 sequence: CASSLGTGVNEQFF. CDR3 DNA sequence: TGCGCCAGCAGCCTAGGTACGGGGGTTAATGAGCAGTTCTTC. V gene TRBV4-1 combines with J gene TRBJ2-1, with a tentative D call TRBD2 (6 bases). With 4 bases removed from V and 7 bases from J, the gap between germline ends came to 14 bases. This CDR3 region has 14 residues. CDR1 and CDR2 from the germline V gene are MGHRA and YSYEKL.

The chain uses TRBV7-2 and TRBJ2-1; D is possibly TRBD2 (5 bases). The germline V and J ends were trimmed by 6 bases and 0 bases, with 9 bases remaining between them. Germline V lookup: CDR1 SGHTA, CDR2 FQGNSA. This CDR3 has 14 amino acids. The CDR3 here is CASRPGSSYNEQFF. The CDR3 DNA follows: TGTGCCAGCAGACCGGGGAGCTCCTACAATGAGCAGTTCTTC.

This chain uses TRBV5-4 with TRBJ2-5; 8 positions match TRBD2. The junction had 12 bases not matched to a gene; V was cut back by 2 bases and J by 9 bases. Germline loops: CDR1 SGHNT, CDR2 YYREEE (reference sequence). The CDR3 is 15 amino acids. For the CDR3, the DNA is TGTGCCAGCAGCTTTTCGGGGGGGGTCTATGAGGCCCAGTACTTC. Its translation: CASSFSGGVYEAQYF.

The CDR3: CASSSLQGYGYTF. The CDR3, as DNA: TGTGCCAGCAGCTCTCTTCAGGGCTATGGCTACACCTTC. The chain combines TRBV7-9 with TRBJ1-2; D is possibly TRBD1 (5 bases). Germline CDR1 reads SEHNR; CDR2 reads FQNEAQ (reference sequence). V lost 4 bases and J lost 4, with 10 bases in between. The length of the CDR3 is 13 residues.

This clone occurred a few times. CDR3 sequence reads: CASSPGLVNSYEQYF. CDR3 nucleotides: TGCGCCAGCAGTCCGGGACTAGTAAACTCCTACGAGCAGTACTTC. This chain connects TRBV5-1 to TRBJ2-7; 8 bases map to TRBD2. V lost 5 bases to trimming and J lost 0 bases; unmatched junction nucleotides: 7. Germline V lookup: CDR1 SGHRS, CDR2 YFSETQ. The CDR3 runs 15 residues.

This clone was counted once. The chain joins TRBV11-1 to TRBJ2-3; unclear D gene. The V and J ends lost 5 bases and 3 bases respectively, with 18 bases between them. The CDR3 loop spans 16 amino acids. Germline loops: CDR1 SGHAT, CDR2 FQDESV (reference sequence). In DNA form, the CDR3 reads TGTGCCAGCAGCCCACATGCCCAAGAGAGGACAGATACGCAGTATTTT. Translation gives CASSPHAQERTDTQYF.

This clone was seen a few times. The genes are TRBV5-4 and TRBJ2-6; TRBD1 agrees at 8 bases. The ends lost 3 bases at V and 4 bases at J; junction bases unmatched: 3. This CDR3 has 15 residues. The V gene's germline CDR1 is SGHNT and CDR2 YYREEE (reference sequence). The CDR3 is CASSSTGAGANVLTF. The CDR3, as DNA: TGTGCCAGCAGCTCGACAGGGGCCGGGGCCAACGTCCTGACTTTC. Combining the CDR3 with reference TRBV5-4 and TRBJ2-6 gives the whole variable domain ETGVTQSPTHLIKTRGQQVTLRCSSQSGHNTVSWYQQALGQGPQFIFQYYREEENGRGNFPPRFSGLQFPNYSSELNVNALELDDSALYLCASSSTGAGANVLTFGAGSRLTVL.

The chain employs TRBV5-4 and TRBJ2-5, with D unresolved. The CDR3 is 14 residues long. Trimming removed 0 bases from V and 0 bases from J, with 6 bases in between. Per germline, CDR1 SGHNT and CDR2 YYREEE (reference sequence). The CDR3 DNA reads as TGTGCCAGCAGCTTGGGAGGAGACCAAGAGACCCAGTACTTC. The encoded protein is CASSLGGDQETQYF.

The CDR3: CASSYPTGGPLSNQPQHF. The CDR3 DNA reads TGTGCCAGCAGTTACCCGACAGGCGGACCCCTAAGCAATCAGCCCCAGCATTTT. This rearrangement joins TRBV6-2 or TRBV6-3 to TRBJ1-5, with D tentatively TRBD1 (6 bases). The CDR3 runs 18 residues. V was trimmed by 2 bases and J by 1 base, leaving 18 bases between them. Looked up from germline, CDR1 is MNHEY and CDR2 is SVGEGT.

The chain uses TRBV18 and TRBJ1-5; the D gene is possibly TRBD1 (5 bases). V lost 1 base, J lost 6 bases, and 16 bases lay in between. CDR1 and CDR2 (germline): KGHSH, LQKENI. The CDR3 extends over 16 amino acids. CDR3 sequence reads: CASSPLSGRERQPQHF. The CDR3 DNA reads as TGTGCCAGCTCACCACTCTCTGGCAGGGAACGTCAGCCCCAGCATTTT.

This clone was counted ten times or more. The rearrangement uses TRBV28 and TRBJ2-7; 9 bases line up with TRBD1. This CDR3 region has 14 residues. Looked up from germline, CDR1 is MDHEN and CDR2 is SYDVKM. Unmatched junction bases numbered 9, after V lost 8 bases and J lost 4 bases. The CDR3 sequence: CASHRRDRGYEQYF. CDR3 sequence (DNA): TGTGCCAGCCACCGGAGAGACAGGGGGTACGAGCAGTACTTC.

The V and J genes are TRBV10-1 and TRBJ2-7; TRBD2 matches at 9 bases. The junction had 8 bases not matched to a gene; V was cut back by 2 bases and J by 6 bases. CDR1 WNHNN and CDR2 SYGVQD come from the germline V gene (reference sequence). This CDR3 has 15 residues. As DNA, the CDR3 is TGCGCCAGCAGTGAGCTAGCGGGGACCGCCGGCGAGCAGTACTTC. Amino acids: CASSELAGTAGEQYF.

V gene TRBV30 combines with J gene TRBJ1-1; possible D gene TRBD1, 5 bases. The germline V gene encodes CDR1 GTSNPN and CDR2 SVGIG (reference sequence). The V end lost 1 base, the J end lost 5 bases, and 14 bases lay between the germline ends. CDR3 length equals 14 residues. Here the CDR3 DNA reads TGTGCCTGGAGTGGGGAGGGGTGGCAAACTGAAGCTTTCTTT. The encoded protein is CAWSGEGWQTEAFF.

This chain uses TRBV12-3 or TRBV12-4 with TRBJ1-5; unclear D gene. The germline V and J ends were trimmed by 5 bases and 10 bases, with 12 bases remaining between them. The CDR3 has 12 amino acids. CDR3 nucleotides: TGTGCCAGCAGTCCGCCCCTAGGACCCCAGCATTTT. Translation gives CASSPPLGPQHF.

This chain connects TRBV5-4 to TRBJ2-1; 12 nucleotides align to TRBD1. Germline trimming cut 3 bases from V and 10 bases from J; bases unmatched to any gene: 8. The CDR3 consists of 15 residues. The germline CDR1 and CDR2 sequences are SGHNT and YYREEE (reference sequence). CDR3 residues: CASSSRDRGRREQFF. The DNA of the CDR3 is TGTGCCAGCAGCTCCCGGGACAGGGGGCGCCGGGAGCAGTTCTTC.

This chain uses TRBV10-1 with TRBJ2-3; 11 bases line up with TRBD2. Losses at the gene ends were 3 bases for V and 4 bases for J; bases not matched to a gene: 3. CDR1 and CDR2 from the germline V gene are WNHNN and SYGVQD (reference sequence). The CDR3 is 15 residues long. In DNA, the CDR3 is TGCGCCAGCAGTGAAGAACTAGCGGGAGCAGATACGCAGTATTTT. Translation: CASSEELAGADTQYF.

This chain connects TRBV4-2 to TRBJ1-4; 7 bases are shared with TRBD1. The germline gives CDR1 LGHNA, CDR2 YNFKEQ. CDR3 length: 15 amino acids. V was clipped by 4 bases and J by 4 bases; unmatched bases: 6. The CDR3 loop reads CASSPRTGDNEKLFF. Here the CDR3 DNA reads TGTGCCAGCAGCCCCAGGACAGGAGATAATGAAAAACTGTTTTTT.

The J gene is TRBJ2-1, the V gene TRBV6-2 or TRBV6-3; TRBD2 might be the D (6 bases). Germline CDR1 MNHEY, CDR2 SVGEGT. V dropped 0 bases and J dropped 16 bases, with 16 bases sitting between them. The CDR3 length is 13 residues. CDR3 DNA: TGTGCCAGCAGTTACTCGATCGGGCAGACTAGATTCTTC. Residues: CASSYSIGQTRFF.